The present T cell receptor (beta chain) was sequenced within a study of metastatic and nonmetastatic thyroid tumors. CDR1 is SGHTA, CDR2 FQGTGA, per germline. The V gene lost 6 bases and the J gene lost 3 bases, with 5 bases spanning the gap. The CDR3 sequence is 11 residues long. No patient received treatment before thyroid surgery. TCRdb reanalyzed the PCR reads with MiXCR. The table has about 7,000 clones, 30% to 35% seen once. The J gene is TRBJ1-1, the V gene TRBV7-3; unclear D gene. The TCR originated in a female donor with papillary thyroid cancer or a benign thyroid nodule (not recorded which). Some clones in this sample may be carry-over from other donors' samples. The material sequenced was adjacent normal tissue. In nucleotides, the CDR3 is TGTGCCAGCAGAAGTGACACTGAAGCTTTCTTT. Protein: CASRSDTEAFF.